The rows below give T cell receptor beta chains drawn from one sample of a study of blood T cell repertoires in COVID-19. This table comes from immunoSEQ multiplex PCR, and its TCRdb copy is limited to in-frame clones, with some not included. The sample shows about 160,000 clones, 80% to 85% of them seen only once. Sequences were obtained from PBMCs or T cells enriched from blood (not recorded which). All receptors derive from a woman aged 45-60 years who had recovered from COVID-19. The CDR3 runs from the conserved cysteine through the conserved F or W. Fields, in order: V gene, clone size, D gene, J gene, CDR3 protein, CDR3 DNA. The D gene is left open where the match is weak. A clone size is listed for some rows: how often the clone was seen (once, few, many), or a class if it is expanded.

TRBV10-3	-	TRBD1	TRBJ1-3	CAILDRGVSGNTIYF	TGTGCCATCTTAGACAGGGGGGTTTCTGGAAACACCATATATTTT
TRBV2	-	TRBD1	TRBJ1-1	CASSVSGGTEAFF	TGTGCCAGCAGTGTGTCAGGGGGCACTGAAGCTTTCTTT
TRBV9	-	-	TRBJ2-2	CASSVIYNPGNTGELFF	TGTGCCAGCAGCGTAATATATAACCCGGGGAACACCGGGGAGCTGTTTTTT
TRBV6-5	-	-	TRBJ2-7	CASSRPGNEQYF	TGTGCCAGCAGTCGTCCAGGGAACGAGCAGTACTTC
TRBV2	-	-	TRBJ2-1	CASGEQFF	TGTGCCAGCGGCGAGCAGTTCTTC
TRBV10-3	-	TRBD2	TRBJ2-7	CATQGLAGTPYEQYF	TGTGCCACACAGGGACTAGCGGGAACCCCCTACGAGCAGTACTTC
TRBV12-5	-	-	TRBJ1-4	CASGLDTVEKLFF	TGTGCTAGTGGTTTAGACACAGTTGAAAAACTGTTTTTT
TRBV4-2	-	TRBD1	TRBJ1-6	CASSLGTGTGSGGLHF	TGTGCCAGCAGCCTTGGGACAGGCACCGGGTCGGGGGGCCTCCACTTT
TRBV4-1	-	TRBD1	TRBJ2-7	CASSTGTGNSEQYF	TGCGCCAGCAGCACCGGGACAGGGAACTCCGAGCAGTACTTC
TRBV28	-	-	TRBJ1-4	CASSRRSTNEKLFF	TGTGCCAGCAGTCGCAGATCAACTAATGAAAAACTGTTTTTT
TRBV27	-	-	TRBJ1-5	CASSRGALQPQHF	TGTGCCAGCAGCCGGGGGGCTCTTCAGCCCCAGCATTTT
TRBV10-3	-	-	TRBJ1-1	CAISESAGELNTEAFF	TGTGCCATCAGTGAGTCGGCAGGGGAATTGAACACTGAAGCTTTCTTT
TRBV6-2/TRBV6-3	-	-	TRBJ2-7	CASSGQIGLGYEQYF	TGTGCCAGCAGTGGACAGATTGGGTTGGGCTACGAGCAGTACTTC
TRBV6-1	few	TRBD2	TRBJ2-1	CASSAPSWVAGGHNEQFF	TGTGCCAGCAGTGCGCCAAGCTGGGTAGCGGGGGGCCACAATGAGCAGTTCTTC
TRBV5-1	-	TRBD2	TRBJ2-1	CASSPGTSGRSEQFF	TGCGCCAGCAGCCCCGGGACTAGCGGGAGGAGTGAGCAGTTCTTC
TRBV9	-	-	TRBJ1-3	CASSVGGITSGNTIYF	TGTGCCAGCAGCGTAGGAGGGATTACCTCTGGAAACACCATATATTTT
TRBV2	-	TRBD2	TRBJ2-1	CASSEREGRNEQFF	TGTGCCAGCAGTGAGCGGGAGGGCCGCAATGAGCAGTTCTTC
TRBV7-8	-	-	TRBJ1-4	CASSAERLPSEKLFF	TGTGCCAGCAGCGCGGAAAGGCTTCCGAGTGAAAAACTGTTTTTT
TRBV2	-	-	TRBJ1-5	CASSRQVNQPQHF	TGTGCCAGCAGTAGACAGGTTAATCAGCCCCAGCATTTT
TRBV11-3	-	TRBD1	TRBJ2-1	CASSLQSGTGDEQFF	TGTGCCAGCAGCTTACAATCAGGGACAGGCGATGAGCAGTTCTTC
TRBV7-2	few	TRBD2	TRBJ2-5	CASSFPTSGGETQYF	TGTGCCAGCAGCTTCCCGACTAGCGGGGGAGAGACCCAGTACTTC
TRBV4-1	-	-	TRBJ1-1	CASSQPQGGSEAFF	TGCGCCAGCAGCCAACCACAGGGAGGGTCTGAAGCTTTCTTT
TRBV9	-	-	TRBJ1-6	CASSVFPEAYNSPLHF	TGTGCCAGCAGCGTATTTCCAGAAGCCTATAATTCACCCCTCCACTTT
TRBV28	few	-	TRBJ1-5	CASSLTGGNQPQHF	TGTGCCAGCAGTTTAACGGGTGGCAATCAGCCCCAGCATTTT
TRBV7-9	-	-	TRBJ1-6	CASSLVGLDNSPLHF	TGTGCCAGCAGCTTAGTCGGACTTGATAATTCACCCCTCCACTTT
TRBV12-3/TRBV12-4	-	-	TRBJ1-2	CASSLGESLGYTF	TGTGCCAGCAGTTTGGGCGAGTCTCTTGGCTACACCTTC
TRBV14	-	-	TRBJ1-2	CASSHMRGGANYGYTF	TGTGCCAGCAGCCATATGAGGGGGGGAGCTAACTATGGCTACACCTTC
TRBV3-1/TRBV3-2	once	-	TRBJ1-2	CASSAANYGYTF	TGTGCCAGCAGCGCGGCTAACTATGGCTACACCTTC